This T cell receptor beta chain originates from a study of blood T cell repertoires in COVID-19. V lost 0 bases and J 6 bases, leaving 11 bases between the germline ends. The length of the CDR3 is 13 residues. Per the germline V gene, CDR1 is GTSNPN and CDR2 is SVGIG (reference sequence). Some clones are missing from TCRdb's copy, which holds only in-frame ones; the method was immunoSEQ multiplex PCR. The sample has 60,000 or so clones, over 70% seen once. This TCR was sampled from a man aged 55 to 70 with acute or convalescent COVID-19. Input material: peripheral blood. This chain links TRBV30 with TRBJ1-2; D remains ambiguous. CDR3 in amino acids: CAWSVGGRDGYTF. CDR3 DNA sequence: TGTGCCTGGAGTGTAGGAGGGAGGGATGGCTACACCTTC.